The 32 T cell receptor beta chains listed next were all sequenced from one sample in a study of cytomegalovirus exposure and HLA in healthy donors. Amplification used 60 Vbeta primers and 13 Jbeta primers. Generated by immunoSEQ multiplex PCR, the TCRdb table keeps only in-frame clones and is missing some. The sample has about 140,000 clones, approximately 75% seen once. Specimen: PBMCs. The receptors stem from a male donor in good health and CMV-seronegative.

V gene TRBV5-1 combines with J gene TRBJ1-6; D unclear. This CDR3 region has 14 residues. V was clipped by 3 bases and J by 6 bases, with 10 bases between them. From germline, CDR1 is SGHRS and CDR2 YFSETQ. DNA for the CDR3: TGCGCCAGCAGCTCCGACTACAGTAATTCACCCCTCCACTTT. Translating it yields CASSSDYSNSPLHF.

V gene TRBV18 combines with J gene TRBJ2-1; no definite D call. This CDR3 is 13 amino acids long. Trimming stripped 0 bases from V and 6 bases from J, with 6 bases between. Germline V gene data show CDR1 as KGHSH and CDR2 as LQKENI. The CDR3 sequence is CASSPPAVNEQFF. DNA for the CDR3: TGTGCCAGCTCACCACCGGCGGTCAATGAGCAGTTCTTC.

The CDR3 bases are TGCGCCAGCAGCCCGGACAGGGGGATTGAAAAACTGTTTTTT. Translation: CASSPDRGIEKLFF. The chain joins TRBV5-1 to TRBJ1-4; 10 positions match TRBD1. Germline CDR1 reads SGHRS; CDR2 reads YFSETQ. This CDR3 has 14 residues. V was clipped by 4 bases and J by 7 bases; unmatched bases: 4. The variable domain in full, with the rest retrieved from reference TRBV5-1 and TRBJ1-4, is KAGVTQTPRYLIKTRGQQVTLSCSPISGHRSVSWYQQTPGQGLQFLFEYFSETQRNKGNFPGRFSGRQFSNSRSEMNVSTLELGDSALYLCASSPDRGIEKLFFGSGTQLSVL.

The rearrangement joins TRBV5-1 to TRBJ2-1, with TRBD2 matching 13 bases. Losses at the gene ends were 5 bases for V and 8 bases for J; bases not matched to a gene: 7. The V gene's germline CDR1 is SGHRS and CDR2 YFSETQ. The CDR3 is 15 residues long. CDR3 nucleotides: TGCGCCAGCAGACTAGCGGGGGGGTCCTTCGATGAGCAGTTCTTC. It translates to CASRLAGGSFDEQFF.

V gene TRBV4-3 combines with J gene TRBJ2-2; the D is unclear. Germline V gives CDR1 LGHNA, CDR2 YSLEER. CDR3 size: 15 residues. V shed 0 bases and J shed 1 base, with 6 bases lying between them. CDR3 region: CASSQEAGNTGELFF. The CDR3 nucleotides read TGCGCCAGCAGCCAAGAGGCAGGGAACACCGGGGAGCTGTTTTTT.

The rearrangement links TRBV2 to TRBJ1-6; the D gene is possibly TRBD1 (6 bases). Germline V gene sequence: CDR1 SNHLY, CDR2 FYNNEI. Trimming removed 4 bases from V and 0 bases from J, with 16 bases in between. This CDR3 has 18 amino acids. The CDR3 bases are TGTGCCAGCAGTGCTAACCCCAGGGGTTTCTCCTATAATTCACCCCTCCACTTT. Translating gives CASSANPRGFSYNSPLHF. Together with reference TRBV2 and TRBJ1-6, the CDR3 gives the full variable domain: EPEVTQTPSHQVTQMGQEVILRCVPISNHLYFYWYRQILGQKVEFLVSFYNNEISEKSEIFDDQFSVERPDGSNFTLKIRSTKLEDSAMYFCASSANPRGFSYNSPLHFGNGTRLTVT.

The chain is built from TRBV2 and TRBJ2-1, with D perhaps matching TRBD1 (5 bases). This CDR3 has 12 amino acids. Trimming removed 5 bases at V and 8 bases at J, with 10 bases between. Germline CDR1 reads SNHLY; CDR2 reads FYNNEI. CDR3: CASSLGVYEQFF. The DNA of the CDR3 is TGTGCCAGCAGTTTAGGGGTGTATGAGCAGTTCTTC.

The chain has TRBV4-3 and TRBJ1-5; no reliable D call. V dropped 1 base and J dropped 2 bases, with 6 bases sitting between them. Germline CDR1 LGHNA, CDR2 YSLEER. The CDR3 extends over 14 amino acids. This CDR3 is CASSQVGGNQPQHF. The CDR3 region has the DNA TGCGCCAGCAGCCAAGTGGGCGGCAATCAGCCCCAGCATTTT.

This clone has only one observation. The gene calls are TRBV4-3 and TRBJ2-1, with 8 positions matching TRBD2. The junction had 8 bases not matched to a gene; V was cut back by 0 bases and J by 4 bases. This CDR3 spans 17 amino acids. Germline CDR1 LGHNA, CDR2 YSLEER. CDR3 residues: CASSQDLGSGGYNEQFF. The CDR3 nucleotides read TGCGCCAGCAGCCAAGATCTTGGGAGCGGGGGTTACAATGAGCAGTTCTTC.

The chain links TRBV7-2 to TRBJ1-4; possible D gene TRBD1, 6 bases. The CDR3 is 15 amino acids. Trimming took off 4 bases at V and 0 bases at J, with 9 bases between the two ends. The germline V gene encodes CDR1 SGHTA and CDR2 FQGNSA. The CDR3 region has the DNA TGTGCCAGCAGCTCGCGACAGGCAACTAATGAAAAACTGTTTTTT. Translation gives CASSSRQATNEKLFF.

The chain employs TRBV18 and TRBJ2-2; TRBD2 is a possible D gene (7 bases). Germline CDR1 is KGHSH and CDR2 is LQKENI. With 5 bases removed from V and 5 bases from J, the gap between germline ends came to 21 bases. The CDR3 contains 17 residues. CDR3 in DNA: TGTGCCAGCTCAGTACACGGCGGGGGCCTGAGGACCGGGGAGCTGTTTTTT. Translation gives CASSVHGGGLRTGELFF.

This clone has a single count. V is TRBV7-9 and J is TRBJ1-3, with 9 bases that match TRBD1. J lost 0 bases, V lost 1 base, and 1 base had no gene match. The CDR3 contains 16 residues. The V gene's germline CDR1 is SEHNR and CDR2 FQNEAQ (reference sequence). The chain's CDR3 is CASSLGGQGSGNTIYF. DNA for the CDR3: TGTGCCAGCAGCTTAGGGGGACAGGGCTCTGGAAACACCATATATTTT.

Regarding this clone: The germline gene is not matched at one end of the junction; a read error may be the cause. J is TRBJ1-4 and V is TRBV7-9, with a weak D call TRBD1 (5 bases). The CDR3 is 16 amino acids. Germline V gene sequence: CDR1 SEHNR, CDR2 FQNEAQ (reference sequence). The CDR3 is CSSSLGGGPTNEKLFF. The CDR3 DNA reads TGTTCCAGCAGCCTCGGGGGAGGACCAACTAATGAAAAACTGTTTTTT.

The chain is built from TRBV27 and TRBJ1-6, with a tentative D call TRBD1 (5 bases). Germline loops: CDR1 MNHEY, CDR2 SMNVEV (reference sequence). The CDR3 consists of 15 residues. V was shortened by 5 bases and J by 5 bases, with 13 bases between the two germline ends. CDR3 coding DNA: TGTGCCAGCAGTCCTAACTGGGGGGATAATTCACCCCTCCACTTT. Its protein product is CASSPNWGDNSPLHF.

The chain carries TRBV7-8 and TRBJ2-7; possibly TRBD1 for D (6 bases). The CDR3 sequence is 14 residues long. V shed 6 bases and J shed 0 bases, with 12 bases lying between them. Germline CDR1 reads SGHVS; CDR2 reads FQNEAQ. CDR3 sequence reads: CASRATGSSYEQYF. Written as DNA, the CDR3 is TGTGCCAGCAGAGCCACAGGGAGCTCCTACGAGCAGTACTTC. Based on the CDR3 plus reference TRBV7-8 and TRBJ2-7, the full variable domain is GAGVSQSPRYKVAKRGQDVALRCDPISGHVSLFWYQQALGQGPEFLTYFQNEAQLDKSGLPSDRFFAERPEGSVSTLKIQRTQQEDSAVYLCASRATGSSYEQYFGPGTRLTVT.

The chain uses TRBV19 and TRBJ2-7; D ambiguous. Trimming took off 5 bases at V and 2 bases at J, with 16 bases between the two ends. CDR1 LNHDA and CDR2 SQIVND come from the germline V gene (reference sequence). This CDR3 contains 15 residues. CDR3 residues: CASSPSTWATYEQYF. The CDR3 DNA sequence: TGTGCCAGTAGTCCCTCAACATGGGCCACCTACGAGCAGTACTTC.

The rearrangement joins TRBV5-8 to TRBJ2-5, with D maybe TRBD2 (5 bases). Germline V gene lookup returns CDR1 SGHTS and CDR2 YDEGEE. V was shortened by 0 bases and J by 2 bases, with 8 bases between the two germline ends. This CDR3 has 14 amino acids. CDR3 sequence: CASSLGGLQETQYF. CDR3 in DNA: TGTGCCAGCAGCTTGGGAGGACTGCAAGAGACCCAGTACTTC.

The rearrangement uses TRBV29-1 and TRBJ2-2; possible D gene TRBD1, 5 bases. Per the germline V gene, CDR1 is SQVTM and CDR2 is ANQGSEA. Trimming took off 1 base at V and 6 bases at J, with 18 bases between the two ends. The CDR3 length is 16 residues. The CDR3 protein is CSVEGWGSGLSGELFF. In DNA, the CDR3 is TGCAGCGTTGAAGGATGGGGTTCAGGGTTATCCGGGGAGCTGTTTTTT.

The rearrangement links TRBV27 to TRBJ2-7, with 10 bases identical to TRBD2. The trim removed 2 bases at V and 3 bases at J, leaving 4 bases unmatched. The CDR3 extends over 15 amino acids. The germline V gene encodes CDR1 MNHEY and CDR2 SMNVEV (reference sequence). CDR3 region: CASSLTPSGGYEQYF. The CDR3 DNA reads TGTGCCAGCAGTTTAACCCCTAGCGGGGGCTACGAGCAGTACTTC.

This chain links TRBV9 with TRBJ2-1; 8 nucleotides match TRBD1. Unmatched junction bases numbered 6, after V lost 1 base and J lost 6 bases. The germline V gene encodes CDR1 SGDLS and CDR2 YYNGEE. The CDR3 consists of 15 residues. In DNA, the CDR3 is TGTGCCAGCAGCGTACAGGGGGCGGTATTCAATGAGCAGTTCTTC. Amino acid sequence: CASSVQGAVFNEQFF.

This clone appeared a few times. This chain connects TRBV25-1 to TRBJ1-4, with 9 bases matching TRBD1. Per germline, CDR1 MGHDK and CDR2 SYGVNS. The CDR3 is made up of 13 amino acids. J lost 6 bases, V lost 6 bases, and 2 bases had no gene match. The CDR3 bases are TGTGCCAGCAGGGGACAGGGAGATGAAAAACTGTTTTTT. Amino acid sequence: CASRGQGDEKLFF.

The CDR3 bases are TGTGCCAGCTCACTTACGGGACACCACTACGAGCAGTACTTC. The encoded protein is CASSLTGHHYEQYF. V usage is TRBV18 and J usage is TRBJ2-7, with TRBD1 as a possible D gene (6 bases). This CDR3 comprises 14 residues. Trimming took 4 bases from V and 3 from J, leaving 13 bases between them. Germline assignment: CDR1 KGHSH and CDR2 LQKENI.

The table lists this clone with a few counts. Other DNA sequences of this sample code for an identical CDR3. The rearrangement uses TRBV4-1 and TRBJ1-3, with unresolved D. The CDR3 is 15 residues long. CDR1 and CDR2 (germline): MGHRA, YSYEKL. V was trimmed by 0 bases and J by 2 bases, leaving 8 bases between them. The CDR3 region has the DNA TGCGCCAGCAGCCAAGATCCGGGTCCTGGAAACACCATATATTTT. Amino acids: CASSQDPGPGNTIYF.

A note on this clone: The sample contains more than one DNA sequence encoding this CDR3. The V and J genes are TRBV5-1 and TRBJ2-5, with D possibly being TRBD1 (6 bases). The CDR3 sequence is 14 residues long. The V end was cut by 4 bases, the J end by 5 bases, with 15 bases between. The germline gives CDR1 SGHRS, CDR2 YFSETQ. This CDR3 reads CASSEGGSGETQYF. The DNA of the CDR3 is TGCGCCAGCAGCGAAGGGGGTTCGGGGGAGACCCAGTACTTC.

The chain joins TRBV18 to TRBJ1-1; D remains ambiguous. CDR3 size: 15 residues. V was shortened by 2 bases and J by 3 bases, with 13 bases between the two germline ends. Germline CDR1 KGHSH, CDR2 LQKENI. CDR3 residues: CASSPGFRGYTEAFF. The CDR3 DNA follows: TGTGCCAGCTCACCAGGTTTTCGAGGGTACACTGAAGCTTTCTTT.

The rearrangement joins TRBV11-2 to TRBJ2-3, with 10 bases that match TRBD2. Germline trimming cut 5 bases from V and 1 base from J; bases unmatched to any gene: 6. The CDR3 runs to 16 residues. The germline V gene encodes CDR1 SGHAT and CDR2 FQNNGV. CDR3 sequence: CASSPGLADRTDTQYF. CDR3 bases: TGTGCCAGCAGCCCAGGACTAGCGGACCGCACAGATACGCAGTATTTT.

The V and J genes are TRBV2 and TRBJ2-3; possible D gene TRBD1, 5 bases. This CDR3 spans 15 amino acids. Germline lookup yields CDR1 SNHLY and CDR2 FYNNEI. The V gene lost 2 bases and the J gene lost 4 bases, with 13 bases spanning the gap. This CDR3 reads CASSERGRGPDTQYF. In DNA, the CDR3 is TGTGCCAGCAGTGAAAGGGGTAGGGGCCCAGATACGCAGTATTTT.

This clone has just a few counts. The chain recombines TRBV5-1 with TRBJ2-3, with 11 bases fitting TRBD2. Per the germline V gene, CDR1 is SGHRS and CDR2 is YFSETQ. V gave up 5 bases and J gave up 6 bases; unmatched junction bases: 5. CDR3 size: 14 residues. DNA of the CDR3: TGCGCCAGCAGTATAGCGGGGGGGTCGGATACGCAGTATTTT. It yields the protein CASSIAGGSDTQYF.

Only one count was recorded for this clone. The chain combines TRBV9 with TRBJ2-7; 12 positions agree with TRBD2. The CDR3 covers 15 residues. CDR1 is SGDLS, CDR2 YYNGEE, per germline. The V segment lost 4 bases and the J segment 1 base; nucleotides outside the gene matches: 3. This chain's CDR3 is CASSTSGGSSYEQYF. For the CDR3, the DNA is TGTGCCAGCAGCACTAGCGGGGGGAGTTCCTACGAGCAGTACTTC.

The chain is built from TRBV6-1 and TRBJ2-7; a possible D gene is TRBD1 (5 bases). Between the trimmed V and J ends, which lost 6 bases and 6 bases, there was a span of 12 bases. The CDR3 covers 12 residues. CDR1 is MNHNS, CDR2 SASEGT, per germline. In nucleotides, the CDR3 is TGTGCCAGCAGGCGGCAGGGCGGCGAGCAGTACTTC. It is translated as CASRRQGGEQYF.

The chain couples TRBV18 to TRBJ2-2, with D perhaps TRBD1 (6 bases). In germline, CDR1 is KGHSH, CDR2 LQKENI. V lost 0 bases and J 7 bases, leaving 15 bases between the germline ends. CDR3 length: 16 amino acids. The CDR3 coding sequence is TGTGCCAGCTCACCACCGACAGGACAGCCGGGCGGGGAGCTGTTTTTT. Translation gives CASSPPTGQPGGELFF.

The chain uses TRBV6-6 and TRBJ2-3, with 8 nucleotides matching TRBD1. The germline V gene has CDR1 MNHNY and CDR2 SVGAGI (reference sequence). V shed 5 bases and J 2 bases; nucleotides not matched to a gene: 6. The CDR3 extends over 15 amino acids. The CDR3 is CASSKGQVVTDTQYF. Written as DNA, the CDR3 is TGTGCCAGCAGTAAGGGACAGGTAGTCACAGATACGCAGTATTTT.